One sample yielded the 10 T cell receptor beta chains listed below, sequenced in a study of cytomegalovirus exposure and HLA in healthy donors (dated 2017 in TCRdb). The library came from the immunoSEQ multiplex PCR assay. The multiplex PCR relied on a mix of 60 forward primers for TCR Vbeta segments and 13 reverse primers for TCR Jbeta segments. TCRdb stores this immuneACCESS table with in-frame sequences only. Part of the clones is absent; in the studies checked, under half of the shortfall reflects unresolved V genes, and no reason is known for the rest. This sample has approximately 95,000 clones in its table, and about 86% of those were observed once. The ten largest clones represent less than 4.5% of the sample. The sample taken for sequencing was PBMCs. The receptors were sampled from a woman between 65 and 79 years old in good health and CMV-seropositive.

The chain couples TRBV25-1 to TRBJ2-4; 7 bases are shared with TRBD2. CDR3 length equals 17 residues. In germline, CDR1 is MGHDK, CDR2 SYGVNS. With V trimmed by 6 bases and J by 5 bases, 16 bases remained unmatched. CDR3 amino acids: CASSPNPGGRGENIQYF. The CDR3 coding sequence is TGTGCCAGCAGCCCCAACCCGGGAGGCCGGGGAGAAAACATTCAGTACTTC.

The chain uses TRBV27 and TRBJ2-1; TRBD2 might be the D (6 bases). Trimming shortened V by 2 bases and J by 0 bases, and 11 bases separated the two germline ends. Germline-derived CDR1 and CDR2 are MNHEY and SMNVEV (reference sequence). This CDR3 is 16 amino acids long. CDR3 nucleotides: TGTGCCAGCAGTTTAATCGGGGGTAGCTCCTACAATGAGCAGTTCTTC. The encoded protein is CASSLIGGSSYNEQFF.

The CDR3 sequence is CASKGSTAGNEQFF. The CDR3 bases are TGTGCCAGCAAGGGTTCTACGGCGGGGAATGAGCAGTTCTTC. J is TRBJ2-1 and V is TRBV2; D possibly corresponds to TRBD2 (6 bases). From germline, CDR1 is SNHLY and CDR2 FYNNEI. This CDR3 is 14 amino acids long. V lost 7 bases, J lost 7 bases, and 17 bases lay in between.

The chain is built from TRBV5-1 and TRBJ1-4, with D possibly matching TRBD1 (5 bases). CDR3 length: 14 amino acids. Trimming removed 1 base at V and 4 bases at J, with 8 bases between. Germline CDR1 is SGHRS and CDR2 is YFSETQ. The CDR3 region is CASSLWTSNEKLFF. CDR3 nucleotide sequence: TGCGCCAGCAGCTTGTGGACAAGTAATGAAAAACTGTTTTTT.

The chain is built from TRBV7-2 and TRBJ2-5, with 7 bases aligning to TRBD1. The CDR3 runs to 14 residues. Germline V CDR1 and CDR2: SGHTA, FQGNSA. V lost 6 bases to trimming and J lost 4 bases; unmatched junction nucleotides: 8. The DNA of the CDR3 is TGTGCCAGCAGTTCACAGGGGATAGGAGAGACCCAGTACTTC. Its translation is CASSSQGIGETQYF.

This chain joins TRBV11-3 and TRBJ2-1; 11 bases agree with TRBD2. The germline gives CDR1 SGHNT, CDR2 YENEEA. This CDR3 comprises 16 residues. V gave up 2 bases and J gave up 10 bases; unmatched junction bases: 10. CDR3 sequence: CASSLRLTSGSREQFF. The CDR3 DNA is TGTGCCAGCAGCTTAAGATTAACTAGCGGGAGTCGAGAGCAGTTCTTC.

This clone has only one observation. The J gene is TRBJ2-1, the V gene TRBV10-3; 11 nucleotides align to TRBD1. The J segment lost 3 bases and the V segment lost 10 bases, leaving 5 bases of the junction unmatched. The CDR3 has 14 residues. Germline loops: CDR1 ENHRY, CDR2 SYGVKD. Written as DNA, the CDR3 is TGTGCCACATCCGGGACAGGGGGCTACAATGAGCAGTTCTTC. This sequence encodes CATSGTGGYNEQFF.

The chain combines TRBV5-1 with TRBJ2-1; TRBD1 matches 12 bases. This CDR3 region has 15 residues. Per germline, CDR1 SGHRS and CDR2 YFSETQ. V shed 2 bases and J 7 bases; nucleotides not matched to a gene: 4. The CDR3 sequence: CASSFGTGGQNEQFF. CDR3 DNA: TGCGCCAGCAGCTTTGGGACAGGGGGCCAGAATGAGCAGTTCTTC.

J is TRBJ2-7 and V is TRBV19; a possible D gene is TRBD1 (6 bases). Trimming took 3 bases from V and 4 from J, leaving 22 bases between them. The germline V gene encodes CDR1 LNHDA and CDR2 SQIVND (reference sequence). The CDR3 has 17 amino acids. The CDR3 is CASSIQHGQIGAYEQYF. In DNA form, the CDR3 reads TGTGCCAGTAGTATCCAACACGGACAGATCGGGGCTTACGAGCAGTACTTC.

The J gene is TRBJ1-1, the V gene TRBV4-1, with 8 bases identical to TRBD1. The CDR3 totals 15 residues. V lost 4 bases, J lost 4 bases, and 8 bases stayed unmatched. The germline CDR1 and CDR2 sequences are MGHRA and YSYEKL. CDR3 coding DNA: TGCGCCAGCAGCCGCCTGGACAGGGATGGCACTGAAGCTTTCTTT. Amino acid sequence: CASSRLDRDGTEAFF.